These T cell receptor beta chains were read from a single sample in a study of human T cells and chemical hapten exposure. TCRdb fed the RACE reads into MiXCR, producing one record per CDR3 protein. This repertoire shows about 77,000 distinct CDR3 sequences, 8.6% found once; its top ten account for 1.5% to 2%. Material for sequencing was whole blood. These TCRs come from a female donor in good health. Some clones in this sample may be carry-over from other donors' samples. Both conserved end residues are part of each CDR3. The D gene is left open where the match is weak. The size field is filled for only some rows; it gives once, few, many or a size class.

abundance	d_gene	j_gene	v_gene	CDR3aa	CDR3nt
NA	TRBD2	TRBJ2-5	TRBV4-2	CTSSQVGLASVWEETQYF	TGTACCAGCAGCCAAGTCGGACTAGCGTCGGTGTGGGAGGAGACCCAGTACTTC
few	TRBD2	TRBJ2-3	TRBV3-1	CASRPIRASGGAGRDTQYF	TGTGCCAGCAGACCGATCAGGGCTAGCGGGGGGGCCGGACGTGATACGCAGTATTTT
many	NA	TRBJ1-4	TRBV12-3/TRBV12-4	CASSFLGQLKEKLFF	TGTGCCAGCAGTTTTCTCGGACAGCTGAAGGAAAAACTGTTTTTT
NA	TRBD2	TRBJ2-5	TRBV9	CASSPQVGGETQYF	TGTGCCAGCAGCCCCCAGGTGGGGGGGGAGACCCAGTACTTC
many	NA	TRBJ2-7	TRBV20-1	CSASRGIRSYEQYF	TGCAGTGCTAGTAGGGGGATCCGCTCCTACGAGCAGTACTTC
few	NA	TRBJ2-3	TRBV7-2	CASSLAGPITDTQYF	TGTGCCAGCAGCTTGGCGGGGCCTATCACAGATACGCAGTATTTT
many	TRBD1	TRBJ1-1	TRBV7-9	CASSATGDEAFF	TGTGCCAGCAGCGCTACAGGGGATGAAGCTTTCTTT
many	NA	TRBJ2-7	TRBV14	CASSPRGGPRAGEQYF	TGTGCCAGCAGCCCAAGAGGGGGACCTAGAGCCGGGGAGCAGTACTTC
few	TRBD1	TRBJ2-7	TRBV20-1	CSATGTGGIYEQYF	TGCAGTGCTACCGGGACAGGGGGAATATACGAGCAGTACTTC
NA	NA	TRBJ1-1	TRBV10-3	CAISETDTVFF	TGTGCCATCAGTGAAACGGATACGGTATTCTTT
few	TRBD2	TRBJ2-5	TRBV7-8	CASSFGLAGVTQYF	TGTGCCAGCAGCTTTGGACTAGCGGGGGTAACCCAGTACTTC
many	TRBD2	TRBJ2-7	TRBV2	CASSDTAGGAFYEQYF	TGTGCCAGCAGTGACACAGCGGGGGGCGCCTTTTACGAGCAGTACTTC
NA	NA	TRBJ1-2	TRBV20-1	CSTRDLGRGYTF	TGCAGTACTAGAGATCTAGGGAGGGGCTACACCTTC
few	NA	TRBJ1-5	TRBV18	CASSPEGDGTQHF	TGTGCCAGCTCACCGGAGGGGGACGGGACCCAGCATTTT
many	TRBD1	TRBJ1-1	TRBV24-1	CATSDSRTGNTEAFF	TGTGCCACCAGTGATTCACGGACAGGGAACACTGAAGCTTTCTTT
NA	NA	TRBJ1-5	TRBV6-6	CASSYPSSFNQPQHF	TGTGCCAGCAGTTACCCAAGTAGCTTTAATCAGCCCCAGCATTTT
NA	NA	TRBJ2-7	TRBV25-1	CASSDTSYEQYF	TGTGCCAGCAGTGATACGTCCTACGAGCAGTACTTC